These 20 T cell receptor beta chains share one sample of origin, sequenced in a study of T cell responses to AZD1222 COVID-19 vaccine. Clones were sequenced by immunoSEQ multiplex PCR, and TCRdb holds only the in-frame ones, with some missing. This table holds under 110,000 clones, about nine tenths found once. The specimen was peripheral blood, collected on day 0 of AZD1222 vaccination. These receptors were taken from an adult in good health.

This clone was detected once. The chain carries TRBV7-3 and TRBJ2-1, with a possible D match to TRBD2 (5 bases). The CDR3 length is 16 residues. Trimming shortened V by 1 base and J by 4 bases, and 14 bases separated the two germline ends. The germline V gene encodes CDR1 SGHTA and CDR2 FQGTGA. The CDR3 bases are TGTGCCAGCAGCTTAAAAGGGAGCGGATTTTACAATGAGCAGTTCTTC. Protein product: CASSLKGSGFYNEQFF.

This clone was found once. The V gene is TRBV2, the J gene TRBJ1-1; D unresolved. Germline V gene sequence: CDR1 SNHLY, CDR2 FYNNEI. With 6 bases removed from V and 0 bases from J, the gap between germline ends came to 5 bases. This CDR3 is 12 amino acids long. The CDR3 is CASREMNTEAFF. The CDR3 bases are TGTGCCAGCAGGGAGATGAACACTGAAGCTTTCTTT. The whole variable domain, remainder taken from reference TRBV2 and TRBJ1-1, is EPEVTQTPSHQVTQMGQEVILRCVPISNHLYFYWYRQILGQKVEFLVSFYNNEISEKSEIFDDQFSVERPDGSNFTLKIRSTKLEDSAMYFCASREMNTEAFFGQGTRLTVV.

The J gene is TRBJ1-1, the V gene TRBV7-2; D is unclear. CDR3 size: 14 residues. The germline V and J ends were trimmed by 5 bases and 3 bases, with 13 bases remaining between them. Looked up from germline, CDR1 is SGHTA and CDR2 is FQGNSA. This CDR3 reads CASSLSDGYTEAFF. The DNA of the CDR3 is TGTGCCAGCAGCCTTTCGGACGGGTACACTGAAGCTTTCTTT.

The chain combines TRBV2 with TRBJ1-4; the D is unclear. Germline CDR1 and CDR2: SNHLY and FYNNEI. Deletions cut 6 bases from V and 8 bases from J, with 13 bases between. The CDR3 consists of 13 residues. CDR3 sequence reads: CASRSGSWEKLFF. CDR3 nucleotides: TGTGCCAGCAGGTCGGGGAGTTGGGAAAAACTGTTTTTT.

The CDR3, as DNA: TGTGCCAGCAGCCCCACTTTATTAGGGGGCGGCTACACCTTC. This encodes CASSPTLLGGGYTF. The chain has TRBV7-6 and TRBJ1-2, with 7 nucleotides matching TRBD1. The J segment lost 8 bases and the V segment lost 5 bases, leaving 11 bases of the junction unmatched. The CDR3 spans 14 residues. Germline CDR1 and CDR2: SGHVS and FNYEAQ.

This chain links TRBV28 with TRBJ1-1, with unresolved D. The germline V gene encodes CDR1 MDHEN and CDR2 SYDVKM. Trimming removed 6 bases at V and 8 bases at J, with 13 bases between. The CDR3 is 12 residues long. CDR3 coding DNA: TGTGCCAGCAGCCGATTACCCCGCGAAGCTTTCTTT. This codes for CASSRLPREAFF. Looking up the rest from reference TRBV28 and TRBJ1-1 gives the full variable domain: DVKVTQSSRYLVKRTGEKVFLECVQDMDHENMFWYRQDPGLGLRLIYFSYDVKMKEKGDIPEGYSVSREKKERFSLILESASTNQTSMYLCASSRLPREAFFGQGTRLTVV.

The genes are TRBV13 and TRBJ2-2; D not certain. Germline CDR1 and CDR2: PRHDT and FYEKMQ (reference sequence). Trimming stripped 4 bases from V and 4 bases from J, with 13 bases between. The CDR3 has 15 amino acids. As DNA, the CDR3 is TGTGCCAGCAGCTCCACCGGGCCCTCCACCGGGGAGCTGTTTTTT. This translates into CASSSTGPSTGELFF.

The chain recombines TRBV5-4 with TRBJ1-4, with D perhaps TRBD1 (6 bases). Germline V gene sequence: CDR1 SGHNT, CDR2 YYREEE (reference sequence). Trimming stripped 0 bases from V and 8 bases from J, with 11 bases between. The CDR3 runs to 14 residues. Here the CDR3 DNA reads TGTGCCAGCAGCTTGGACAGGGTGCAAGAAAAACTGTTTTTT. It is translated as CASSLDRVQEKLFF.

The V gene is TRBV28, the J gene TRBJ1-3, with a possible D match to TRBD1 (5 bases). The germline V and J ends were trimmed by 9 bases and 2 bases, with 11 bases remaining between them. The CDR3 spans 13 residues. Germline assignment: CDR1 MDHEN and CDR2 SYDVKM. This chain's CDR3 is CASRGPTGNTIYF. Here the CDR3 DNA reads TGTGCCAGTAGGGGTCCAACTGGAAACACCATATATTTT.

The chain recombines TRBV11-2 with TRBJ1-4; D is perhaps TRBD1 (6 bases). The V end lost 7 bases, the J end lost 8 bases, and 17 bases lay between the germline ends. CDR1 is SGHAT, CDR2 FQNNGV, per germline. The CDR3 length is 14 residues. The CDR3 loop reads CASTSTGALEKLFF. CDR3 in DNA: TGTGCCAGCACCTCCACGGGGGCACTCGAAAAACTGTTTTTT.

This chain uses TRBV6-5 with TRBJ1-2; no clear D. The length of the CDR3 is 13 residues. Germline CDR1 is MNHEY and CDR2 is SVGAGI. The V gene lost 10 bases and the J gene lost 6 bases, with 18 bases spanning the gap. Here the CDR3 reads CATSQRLQDGYTF. The CDR3 bases are TGTGCCACCTCACAGAGGTTGCAGGATGGCTACACCTTC.

V and J are TRBV11-2 and TRBJ1-1, with 10 positions matching TRBD1. The V gene end was trimmed by 0 bases and the J gene end by 3 bases; junction bases not matched to a gene: 7. The CDR3 has 17 residues. Germline V gene data show CDR1 as SGHAT and CDR2 as FQNNGV. CDR3 bases: TGTGCCAGCAGCTTAGATTCGGACAGGGGGAGTGACACTGAAGCTTTCTTT. This sequence encodes CASSLDSDRGSDTEAFF. The entire variable domain, with the rest obtained from reference TRBV11-2 and TRBJ1-1, is as follows: EAGVAQSPRYKIIEKRQSVAFWCNPISGHATLYWYQQILGQGPKLLIQFQNNGVVDDSQLPKDRFSAERLKGVDSTLKIQPAKLEDSAVYLCASSLDSDRGSDTEAFFGQGTRLTVV.

The rearrangement links TRBV9 to TRBJ1-3; 7 bases align to TRBD1. V shed 0 bases and J 0 bases; nucleotides not matched to a gene: 3. The germline CDR1 and CDR2 sequences are SGDLS and YYNGEE. This CDR3 has 16 residues. The CDR3 nucleotides read TGTGCCAGCAGCGTAGAAGGGACAGCCTCTGGAAACACCATATATTTT. Encoded protein: CASSVEGTASGNTIYF.

V and J are TRBV5-1 and TRBJ1-4; the match to TRBD1 covers 9 bases. Germline CDR1 is SGHRS and CDR2 is YFSETQ. The J segment lost 0 bases and the V segment lost 4 bases, leaving 7 bases of the junction unmatched. This CDR3 contains 17 residues. CDR3 in DNA: TGCGCCAGCAGCCTGGGACAGGGCTGGACAACTAATGAAAAACTGTTTTTT. Protein: CASSLGQGWTTNEKLFF. Variable domain in full (rest from reference TRBV5-1 and TRBJ1-4): KAGVTQTPRYLIKTRGQQVTLSCSPISGHRSVSWYQQTPGQGLQFLFEYFSETQRNKGNFPGRFSGRQFSNSRSEMNVSTLELGDSALYLCASSLGQGWTTNEKLFFGSGTQLSVL.

This chain joins TRBV4-1 and TRBJ2-5; unclear D gene. V was clipped by 5 bases and J by 5 bases, with 15 bases between them. This CDR3 has 14 residues. Germline V gene sequence: CDR1 MGHRA, CDR2 YSYEKL. CDR3: CASSSLLAIETQYF. CDR3 bases: TGCGCCAGCAGCTCCCTTTTAGCCATCGAGACCCAGTACTTC.

The V call is TRBV5-1, the J call TRBJ1-6; D possibly corresponds to TRBD1 (6 bases). The germline gives CDR1 SGHRS, CDR2 YFSETQ. CDR3 length: 14 amino acids. The V end lost 4 bases, the J end lost 8 bases, and 13 bases lay between the germline ends. In DNA, the CDR3 is TGCGCCAGCAGCGTACAGGGAGGGGATTCACCCCTCCACTTT. Protein product: CASSVQGGDSPLHF.

The V gene is TRBV3-1 (or the pseudogene TRBV3-2), the J gene TRBJ2-5; D is unclear. V gave up 0 bases and J gave up 2 bases, with 10 bases separating them. Germline CDR1 reads LGHDT; CDR2 reads YNNKEL (reference sequence). The CDR3 covers 15 residues. CDR3 coding DNA: TGTGCCAGCAGCCAAGATTGGCAGTTACAAGAGACCCAGTACTTC. The encoded protein is CASSQDWQLQETQYF.

V and J are TRBV7-9 and TRBJ2-7; TRBD2 agrees at 8 bases. The trim removed 5 bases at V and 9 bases at J, leaving 9 bases unmatched. This CDR3 spans 13 amino acids. The germline V gene has CDR1 SEHNR and CDR2 FQNEAQ (reference sequence). Here the CDR3 DNA reads TGTGCCAGCAGCCAAGAGGGGACTAGGAGGCAGTACTTC. Its translation: CASSQEGTRRQYF.

The chain couples TRBV4-2 to TRBJ1-2, with TRBD1 matching over 7 bases. This CDR3 has 17 residues. The V and J ends lost 1 base and 0 bases, in that order; junction bases with no gene match: 8. CDR1 is LGHNA, CDR2 YNFKEQ, per germline. This CDR3 reads CASSQGPHRGTNYGYTF. Written as DNA, the CDR3 is TGTGCCAGCAGCCAAGGGCCCCACAGGGGAACTAACTATGGCTACACCTTC.

The V call is TRBV28, the J call TRBJ1-5, with 7 bases fitting TRBD1. Germline V gives CDR1 MDHEN, CDR2 SYDVKM. This CDR3 is 14 amino acids long. Trimming cost V 8 bases and J 5 bases; bases outside gene matches: 9. The CDR3 loop is CASRRTGGDQPQHF. CDR3 sequence (DNA): TGTGCCAGCCGCCGGACAGGAGGGGATCAGCCCCAGCATTTT.